A selection of T cell receptor beta chains follows, all from one sample in a study of technical replicates of blood from a few donors. TCRdb's copy holds only in-frame clones and misses some; the assay was immunoSEQ multiplex PCR. There are approximately 99,000 clones in the sample; 95% to 96% occur only once, and less than 0.45% lies in the top ten. What was sequenced was T cells isolated from PBMCs. The receptors shown here come from a human donor in good health. Each CDR3 is given without its conserved first and last residue. A D gene is named only where the DNA matches it firmly.

V gene: TRBV28
D gene: TRBD2
J gene: TRBJ2-1
CDR3 protein: ASSPLAGVFNEQF

V gene: TRBV5-1
D gene: NA
J gene: TRBJ2-7
CDR3 protein: ASSLDRVGEQY

V gene: TRBV27
D gene: NA
J gene: TRBJ1-5
CDR3 protein: ASSFRHSNQPQH

V gene: TRBV5-4
D gene: NA
J gene: TRBJ2-3
CDR3 protein: ASSHLDYTDTQY

V gene: TRBV11-3
D gene: NA
J gene: TRBJ1-4
CDR3 protein: ASRRKQGPNEKLF

V gene: TRBV11-2
D gene: NA
J gene: TRBJ2-1
CDR3 protein: ASTFDSGNEQF

V gene: TRBV9
D gene: TRBD2
J gene: TRBJ2-2
CDR3 protein: ASSVTPAGVSAGELF

V gene: TRBV27
D gene: TRBD1
J gene: TRBJ1-2
CDR3 protein: ATSRDSYGYT

V gene: TRBV5-4
D gene: NA
J gene: TRBJ2-7
CDR3 protein: ASSLSRYEQY

V gene: TRBV9
D gene: NA
J gene: TRBJ1-2
CDR3 protein: ASSVGASNYGYT

V gene: TRBV2
D gene: NA
J gene: TRBJ1-4
CDR3 protein: ASREESGEKLF

V gene: TRBV29-1
D gene: NA
J gene: TRBJ1-3
CDR3 protein: SARDTGFSGNTIY

V gene: TRBV27
D gene: NA
J gene: TRBJ2-2
CDR3 protein: ASSLSLSTGELF

V gene: TRBV4-2
D gene: NA
J gene: TRBJ2-5
CDR3 protein: ASSQMSGQETQY

V gene: TRBV19
D gene: TRBD2
J gene: TRBJ2-1
CDR3 protein: ASSLTGLGAYNEQF

V gene: TRBV7-2
D gene: NA
J gene: TRBJ1-2
CDR3 protein: ASSFGGGDGYT

V gene: TRBV9
D gene: NA
J gene: TRBJ1-2
CDR3 protein: ASSVVITPGGTGSNYGYT

V gene: TRBV18
D gene: NA
J gene: TRBJ2-7
CDR3 protein: ASSFGLDYEQY

V gene: TRBV7-9
D gene: NA
J gene: TRBJ2-1
CDR3 protein: ASSRRDSYNEQF

V gene: TRBV28
D gene: NA
J gene: TRBJ1-3
CDR3 protein: ASSTGYGRNTIY

V gene: TRBV11-2
D gene: NA
J gene: TRBJ1-5
CDR3 protein: ASSFQGNQPQH

V gene: TRBV7-9
D gene: NA
J gene: TRBJ1-1
CDR3 protein: ASSLSLNTEAF

V gene: TRBV5-1
D gene: TRBD2
J gene: TRBJ2-5
CDR3 protein: ASSFYGRDQETQY

V gene: TRBV2
D gene: NA
J gene: TRBJ1-2
CDR3 protein: ATKAGSNYGYT

V gene: TRBV7-9
D gene: NA
J gene: TRBJ2-7
CDR3 protein: ASSLSLSSEPYEQY

V gene: TRBV7-2
D gene: TRBD1
J gene: TRBJ2-5
CDR3 protein: ASSPTGYLETQY

V gene: TRBV25-1
D gene: TRBD1
J gene: TRBJ2-7
CDR3 protein: ASSAGTGSFEQY

V gene: TRBV29-1
D gene: NA
J gene: TRBJ2-3
CDR3 protein: SADLATDTQY

V gene: TRBV6-5
D gene: NA
J gene: TRBJ1-4
CDR3 protein: ASSWKGEKLF

V gene: TRBV11-1
D gene: NA
J gene: TRBJ2-1
CDR3 protein: ASSLVGAYNEQF

V gene: TRBV9
D gene: NA
J gene: TRBJ1-3
CDR3 protein: ASRSHSSGNTIY

V gene: TRBV10-3
D gene: NA
J gene: TRBJ2-5
CDR3 protein: AISESTAQETQY

V gene: TRBV5-1
D gene: TRBD1
J gene: TRBJ1-4
CDR3 protein: ASSLRDRGMANEKLF

V gene: TRBV19
D gene: TRBD2
J gene: TRBJ2-3
CDR3 protein: ASSTERELGDTQY

V gene: TRBV19
D gene: NA
J gene: TRBJ2-1
CDR3 protein: ASSIILASEQF

V gene: TRBV6-1
D gene: TRBD2
J gene: TRBJ2-7
CDR3 protein: ASSRSGTLMGEQY

V gene: TRBV7-2
D gene: NA
J gene: TRBJ1-1
CDR3 protein: ASRLRNTEAF

V gene: TRBV5-6
D gene: TRBD2
J gene: TRBJ2-3
CDR3 protein: ASSQRLAGEGDTQY

V gene: TRBV6-5
D gene: TRBD1
J gene: TRBJ2-5
CDR3 protein: ASSYVPMTGAETQY

V gene: TRBV7-2
D gene: TRBD2
J gene: TRBJ2-2
CDR3 protein: ASSLALKGLAGLRSGELF

V gene: TRBV27
D gene: TRBD1
J gene: TRBJ1-2
CDR3 protein: ASSSSTGDYGYT

V gene: TRBV7-8
D gene: NA
J gene: TRBJ1-5
CDR3 protein: ASSLDGQSNQPQH

V gene: TRBV5-4
D gene: NA
J gene: TRBJ1-2
CDR3 protein: ASRFGGDGYT

V gene: TRBV6-5
D gene: TRBD1
J gene: TRBJ2-7
CDR3 protein: ASSYLYRGTYEQY

V gene: TRBV18
D gene: TRBD1
J gene: TRBJ2-7
CDR3 protein: ASSPDRGVWSEQY

V gene: TRBV5-1
D gene: NA
J gene: TRBJ1-2
CDR3 protein: ASSLMEVTGGYT

V gene: TRBV4-3
D gene: NA
J gene: TRBJ1-1
CDR3 protein: ASSPYGPGGTEAF

V gene: TRBV7-3
D gene: NA
J gene: TRBJ2-1
CDR3 protein: ASSSGYGNEQF

V gene: TRBV15
D gene: NA
J gene: TRBJ2-1
CDR3 protein: ATSRGTAINEQF

V gene: TRBV10-1
D gene: NA
J gene: TRBJ2-7
CDR3 protein: ASSVFRFSYEQY

V gene: TRBV7-8
D gene: NA
J gene: TRBJ1-5
CDR3 protein: ASSLYGSAQPQH

V gene: TRBV27
D gene: NA
J gene: TRBJ1-1
CDR3 protein: ASSLRGPGTNTEAF

V gene: TRBV29-1
D gene: NA
J gene: TRBJ2-2
CDR3 protein: SVVTGTDTGELF

V gene: TRBV7-2
D gene: NA
J gene: TRBJ2-4
CDR3 protein: ASSLAQVKNIQY

V gene: TRBV19
D gene: TRBD2
J gene: TRBJ2-2
CDR3 protein: ASRLAGNTGELF

V gene: TRBV11-2
D gene: NA
J gene: TRBJ2-2
CDR3 protein: ASSLKPSTGELF

V gene: TRBV19
D gene: TRBD1
J gene: TRBJ1-2
CDR3 protein: ASSNPGTVYGYT

V gene: TRBV18
D gene: NA
J gene: TRBJ2-7
CDR3 protein: ASSPDLVRYSYEQY

V gene: TRBV7-9
D gene: TRBD1
J gene: TRBJ1-4
CDR3 protein: ASADRGGEKLF

V gene: TRBV19
D gene: NA
J gene: TRBJ2-6
CDR3 protein: ASMAQTSGANVLT